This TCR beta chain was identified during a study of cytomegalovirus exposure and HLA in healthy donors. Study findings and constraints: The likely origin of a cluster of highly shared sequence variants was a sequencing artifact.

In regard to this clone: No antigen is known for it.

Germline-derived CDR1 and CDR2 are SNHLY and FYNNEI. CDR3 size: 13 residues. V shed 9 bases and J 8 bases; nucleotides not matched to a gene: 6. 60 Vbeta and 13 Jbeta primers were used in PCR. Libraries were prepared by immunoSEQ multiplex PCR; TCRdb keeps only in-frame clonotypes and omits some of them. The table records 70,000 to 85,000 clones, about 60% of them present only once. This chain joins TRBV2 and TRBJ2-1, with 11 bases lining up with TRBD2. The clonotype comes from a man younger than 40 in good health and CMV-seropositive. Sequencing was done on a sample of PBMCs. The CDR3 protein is CASTSGSLYEQFF. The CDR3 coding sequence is TGTGCCAGTACTAGCGGGAGTTTGTATGAGCAGTTCTTC.